This TCR beta chain was observed in a study of blood T cell repertoires in COVID-19. The repertoire was sequenced with immunoSEQ multiplex PCR; TCRdb's copy has only in-frame clones and lacks some. Of 200,000 to 300,000 clones in the sample, 82% were seen once. This CDR3 has 16 residues. Unmatched junction bases numbered 9, after V lost 0 bases and J lost 5 bases. Germline CDR1 is SGHRS and CDR2 is YFSETQ. The clonotype comes from an elderly woman with acute or convalescent COVID-19. The chain uses TRBV5-1 and TRBJ2-5; 8 bases match TRBD1. The specimen was peripheral blood. The CDR3 protein is CASSLEGQGVGETQYF. Here the CDR3 DNA reads TGCGCCAGCAGCTTGGAAGGACAGGGAGTGGGGGAGACCCAGTACTTC.